The T cell receptor (beta chain) described here comes from a study of cytomegalovirus exposure and HLA in healthy donors. This clone has only a few counts. Antigen unknown. Study-level points and caveats: A later analysis linked around 17,000 TCR beta sequences to HLA alleles at 0.05 false discovery rate. It was likely that a cluster of highly shared sequence variants was a sequencing artifact.

The donors were healthy bone marrow donors. Donors were nominally healthy when sampled, though unrecorded immune exposures were likely. The PCR used 60 Vbeta and 13 Jbeta primers. The assay was immunoSEQ multiplex PCR, and TCRdb's table has in-frame clones only and misses some. The top ten clones hold about 8.6% of a sample with about 150,000 clones, around 86% of them seen once. CDR3 length equals 14 residues. V dropped 4 bases and J dropped 5; count of bases not matched to a gene: 11. Germline lookup yields CDR1 GTSNPN and CDR2 SVGIG (reference sequence). The chain carries TRBV30 and TRBJ2-7, with 7 bases lining up with TRBD2. The sequence was obtained from a woman in her forties or fifties in good health and CMV-seropositive. The sample consisted of PBMCs. CDR3 nucleotides: TGTGCCTGGACCCTTGGGCTAGCGGCCGACGAGCAGTACTTC. It encodes CAWTLGLAADEQYF.